Here is one T cell receptor beta chain with its context. Its antigen is not known. V lost 0 bases, J lost 0 bases, and 5 bases lay in between. The CDR3 is 14 amino acids. Germline loops: CDR1 SGDLS, CDR2 YYNGEE. These data belong to a study of T cell responses to AZD1222 COVID-19 vaccine. The study, taken as a whole, reports: Donors, mostly white British, included more females; clonal diversity was possibly underestimated. At baseline, just six AZD1222 recipients tested seropositive. Dominant at 160-218 and 743-854, vaccine-associated CD4 TCRs also spanned spike. Spike-specific TCRs gained breadth and depth after people received two AZD1222 doses.

Using immunoSEQ multiplex PCR, the repertoire was profiled, and TCRdb retains in-frame clones only, with some absent. This table holds about 160,000 clones, about 91% found once. The genes are TRBV9 and TRBJ2-3; D unclear. The source material was peripheral blood, sampled on day 0 of MenACWY control vaccination. The TCR comes from an adult in good health. CDR3 DNA sequence: TGTGCCAGCAGCGTAGCTCGGAGCACAGATACGCAGTATTTT. Translating it yields CASSVARSTDTQYF.